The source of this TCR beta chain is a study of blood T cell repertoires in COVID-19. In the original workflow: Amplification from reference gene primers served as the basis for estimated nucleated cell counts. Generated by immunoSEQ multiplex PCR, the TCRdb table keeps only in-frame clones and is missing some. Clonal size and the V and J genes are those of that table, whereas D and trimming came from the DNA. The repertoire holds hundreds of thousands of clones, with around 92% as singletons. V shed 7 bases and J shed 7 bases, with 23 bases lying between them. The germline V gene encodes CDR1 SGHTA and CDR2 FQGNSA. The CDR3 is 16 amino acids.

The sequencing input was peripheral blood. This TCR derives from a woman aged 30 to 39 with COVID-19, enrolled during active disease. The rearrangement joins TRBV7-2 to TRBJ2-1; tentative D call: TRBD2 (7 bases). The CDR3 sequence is CASTLRGGANLNEQFF. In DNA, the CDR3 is TGTGCCAGCACCCTCCGAGGGGGGGCGAATTTGAATGAGCAGTTCTTC.